This passage covers 32 T cell receptor beta chains from one sample sequenced in a study of T cells in Graves' hyperthyroidism and ophthalmopathy. TCR beta CDR3 sequences were amplified from RNA transcripts. The study used the HTBI primer set for a first-round RT-PCR of the TCR CDR3. TCRdb redid the calling of the multiplex PCR reads with MiXCR, one entry per CDR3 protein. The repertoire holds some 360,000 distinct CDR3 sequences, with over 15% as singletons. Sequenced: blood. The receptors here all came from a woman between 40 and 55 years old with Graves' ophthalmopathy.

V is TRBV19 and J is TRBJ1-2; D is perhaps TRBD1 (5 bases). V dropped 4 bases and J dropped 12 bases, with 15 bases sitting between them. This CDR3 spans 12 amino acids. In germline, CDR1 is LNHDA, CDR2 SQIVND (reference sequence). Here the CDR3 DNA reads TGTGCCAGTAGTACCGGACTCCGAGGGGACACCTTC. It is translated as CASSTGLRGDTF.

Many counts were recorded for this clonotype. The V gene is TRBV12-3 or TRBV12-4, the J gene TRBJ2-5, with D perhaps TRBD2 (6 bases). This CDR3 is built from 14 residues. V dropped 8 bases and J dropped 3 bases, with 16 bases sitting between them. In DNA, the CDR3 is TGTGCCAGCGGCTCCCTCGGGGGAGAAGAGACCCAGTACTTC. As protein: CASGSLGGEETQYF.

Many counts were recorded for this clonotype. The J gene is TRBJ2-2, the V gene TRBV7-3; unclear D gene. Trimming pared 6 bases from V and 9 bases from J, leaving 14 bases between. Germline lookup yields CDR1 SGHTA and CDR2 FQGTGA. The CDR3 consists of 13 residues. CDR3 in amino acids: CASRFPEERELFF. Here the CDR3 DNA reads TGTGCCAGCAGGTTCCCCGAGGAACGGGAGCTGTTTTTT.

This clonotype was recorded at least ten times. CDR3 region: CASSLGDYNTGELFF. The CDR3 DNA reads as TGTGCCAGCAGTTTGGGGGACTACAACACCGGGGAGCTGTTTTTT. The chain recombines TRBV28 with TRBJ2-2; 7 nucleotides match TRBD2. The CDR3 runs 15 residues. Germline V gene lookup returns CDR1 MDHEN and CDR2 SYDVKM. The ends lost 3 bases at V and 2 bases at J; junction bases unmatched: 3.

The chain carries TRBV28 and TRBJ2-2; 11 bases are shared with TRBD2. V lost 7 bases, J lost 2 bases, and 15 bases stayed unmatched. Germline V CDR1 and CDR2: MDHEN, SYDVKM. There are 19 residues in the CDR3. CDR3 sequence reads: CASTLPIGLAGGNTGELFF. CDR3 bases: TGTGCCAGCACCCTCCCGATCGGGCTAGCGGGAGGAAACACCGGGGAGCTGTTTTTT.

CDR3 sequence: CSATSGGARETQYF. The CDR3 DNA follows: TGCAGTGCTACTAGCGGGGGGGCACGGGAGACCCAGTACTTC. The chain is built from TRBV20-1 and TRBJ2-5; 12 nucleotides line up with TRBD2. J lost 5 bases, V lost 4 bases, and 5 bases had no gene match. The CDR3 extends over 14 amino acids. Germline-derived CDR1 and CDR2 are DFQATT and SNEGSKA (reference sequence).

This clonotype has a handful of counts. The genes are TRBV27 and TRBJ2-7, with 7 nucleotides matching TRBD2. Germline V gene sequence: CDR1 MNHEY, CDR2 SMNVEV (reference sequence). V shed 2 bases, J shed 3 bases, and the junction held 13 bases outside the gene matches. This CDR3 is 17 amino acids long. CDR3 protein: CASSLRADLRGSYEQYF. In nucleotides, the CDR3 is TGTGCCAGCAGTTTACGGGCTGACTTGCGCGGGAGCTACGAGCAGTACTTC.

This clonotype was detected many times. The J gene is TRBJ2-7, the V gene TRBV7-9; D remains unclear. V dropped 1 base and J dropped 5 bases, with 6 bases sitting between them. This CDR3 spans 12 amino acids. CDR1 and CDR2 (germline): SEHNR, FQNEAQ (reference sequence). This CDR3 is CASSLGSDEQYF. As DNA, the CDR3 is TGTGCCAGCAGCTTAGGCTCAGACGAGCAGTACTTC.

This clonotype was picked up many times. V usage is TRBV7-6 and J usage is TRBJ2-7, with D unclear. Trimming shortened V by 2 bases and J by 5 bases, and 16 bases separated the two germline ends. CDR3 length equals 15 residues. In germline, CDR1 is SGHVS, CDR2 FNYEAQ. The CDR3: CASSLLSGSYDEQYF. For the CDR3, the DNA is TGTGCCAGCAGCTTATTATCTGGCAGCTACGACGAGCAGTACTTC.

This clonotype showed up many times. The chain carries TRBV6-1 and TRBJ1-1; D remains ambiguous. This CDR3 region has 13 residues. Germline V gene lookup returns CDR1 MNHNS and CDR2 SASEGT. Trimming removed 6 bases at V and 1 base at J, with 9 bases between. Here the CDR3 reads CASSRGSNTEAFF. The CDR3 DNA reads as TGTGCCAGCAGCCGTGGATCGAACACTGAAGCTTTCTTT.

This clonotype appeared many times. The chain carries TRBV27 and TRBJ2-7; the D is unclear. Germline CDR1 is MNHEY and CDR2 is SMNVEV (reference sequence). CDR3 length: 11 residues. V lost 7 bases to trimming and J lost 2 bases, with 6 bases between them. In nucleotides, the CDR3 is TGTGCCAGCAACGAGGCCTACGAGCAGTACTTC. It is translated as CASNEAYEQYF.

V and J are TRBV12-3 or TRBV12-4 and TRBJ1-1; TRBD1 matches at 9 bases. V shed 6 bases, J shed 6 bases, and the junction held 17 bases outside the gene matches. The CDR3 consists of 17 residues. The CDR3 sequence is CASRPLRDRALAPEAFF. For the CDR3, the DNA is TGTGCCAGCAGACCCCTAAGGGACAGGGCCCTAGCCCCTGAAGCTTTCTTT.

This clonotype was recorded at least ten times. The rearrangement links TRBV11-2 to TRBJ1-2; 7 bases align to TRBD1. With 3 bases clipped from V and 9 bases from J, the junction kept 10 bases outside the gene matches. Per germline, CDR1 SGHAT and CDR2 FQNNGV. There are 14 residues in the CDR3. The CDR3 DNA reads as TGTGCCAGCAGCTTTCAGACAGGGTTGTCGAGCTACACCTTC. The encoded protein is CASSFQTGLSSYTF. Looking up the rest from reference TRBV11-2 and TRBJ1-2 gives the full variable domain: EAGVAQSPRYKIIEKRQSVAFWCNPISGHATLYWYQQILGQGPKLLIQFQNNGVVDDSQLPKDRFSAERLKGVDSTLKIQPAKLEDSAVYLCASSFQTGLSSYTFGSGTRLTVV.

The V and J genes are TRBV20-1 and TRBJ2-7; 7 bases fit TRBD2. The CDR3 runs to 14 residues. CDR1 DFQATT and CDR2 SNEGSKA come from the germline V gene (reference sequence). Trimming took 4 bases from V and 7 from J; bases not matched to a gene: 13. CDR3 sequence reads: CSATRDYPREEQYF. The CDR3 bases are TGCAGTGCTACCCGGGACTACCCCAGGGAAGAGCAGTACTTC.

CDR3 region: CASRLADSYEQYF. The CDR3 DNA reads TGTGCCAGTAGACTAGCGGACTCCTACGAGCAGTACTTC. V gene TRBV6-1 combines with J gene TRBJ2-7, with 9 nucleotides matching TRBD2. The length of the CDR3 is 13 residues. CDR1 is MNHNS and CDR2 is SASEGT in the germline V gene. The junction had 3 bases not matched to a gene; V was cut back by 9 bases and J by 0 bases.

This clonotype was observed at least ten times. This chain connects TRBV29-1 to TRBJ1-5; TRBD1 agrees at 7 bases. The germline CDR1 and CDR2 sequences are SQVTM and ANQGSEA. Trimming cost V 5 bases and J 4 bases; bases outside gene matches: 2. The length of the CDR3 is 12 residues. CDR3 bases: TGCAGCGTTAAGACAGGGAATCAGCCCCAGCATTTT. It yields the protein CSVKTGNQPQHF.

This clonotype was seen at least ten times. The J gene is TRBJ2-5, the V gene TRBV5-1, with unresolved D. The CDR3 runs 16 residues. Germline CDR1 SGHRS, CDR2 YFSETQ. V was clipped by 1 base and J by 0 bases, with 13 bases between them. The CDR3 reads CASSLTPGGHQETQYF. For the CDR3, the DNA is TGCGCCAGCAGCTTGACCCCGGGCGGACACCAAGAGACCCAGTACTTC.

This clonotype was recorded many times. V gene TRBV27 combines with J gene TRBJ1-2; possible D gene TRBD1, 5 bases. In germline, CDR1 is MNHEY, CDR2 SMNVEV (reference sequence). The CDR3 sequence is 13 residues long. Trimming took 3 bases from V and 4 from J, leaving 9 bases between them. CDR3 sequence (DNA): TGTGCCAGCAGTTTTGGGGGAACCTATGGCTACACCTTC. Translation gives CASSFGGTYGYTF.

Concerning this clonotype: A much larger clone sits a single nucleotide away, making a read error possible. The chain uses TRBV20-1 and TRBJ2-1; 8 nucleotides agree with TRBD1. Germline CDR1 reads DFQATT; CDR2 reads SNEGSKA (reference sequence). CDR3 length: 15 residues. J gave up 10 bases and V 0 bases, and 11 bases lay outside the gene matches. The CDR3 DNA follows: TGCAGTGCTAGAGATTTCTCAGGGGGCCAAAACGAGCAGTTCTTC. It is translated as CSARDFSGGQNEQFF.

This clonotype was seen ten or more times. The chain uses TRBV12-3 or TRBV12-4 and TRBJ2-3; TRBD2 aligns across 8 bases. With V trimmed by 6 bases and J by 1 base, 3 bases remained unmatched. CDR3 size: 14 residues. CDR3 in DNA: TGTGCCAGCAGCCTTAGCGGGGGCACAGATACGCAGTATTTT. Translating gives CASSLSGGTDTQYF.

This clonotype showed up many times. V is TRBV6-5 and J is TRBJ1-1; D is unresolved. Trimming stripped 5 bases from V and 11 bases from J, with 12 bases between. The CDR3 has 11 amino acids. In germline, CDR1 is MNHEY, CDR2 SVGAGI. As DNA, the CDR3 is TGTGCCAGCAGTAGGGATGGGTTCGCTTTCTTT. Protein: CASSRDGFAFF.

This clonotype appeared many times. The chain couples TRBV2 to TRBJ2-7; no firm D call. This CDR3 contains 12 residues. Germline assignment: CDR1 SNHLY and CDR2 FYNNEI. V was shortened by 7 bases and J by 2 bases, with 9 bases between the two germline ends. CDR3 bases: TGTGCCAGCAAACGAGCCCCCTACGAGCAGTACTTC. Its protein product is CASKRAPYEQYF.

The chain employs TRBV28 and TRBJ2-5, with D perhaps matching TRBD1 or TRBD2 (6 bases each). CDR3 length equals 14 residues. Trimming took 5 bases from V and 1 from J, leaving 11 bases between them. Germline V gene data show CDR1 as MDHEN and CDR2 as SYDVKM. CDR3 amino acids: CASSRGAFQETQYF. Here the CDR3 DNA reads TGTGCCAGCAGTAGGGGGGCTTTCCAAGAGACCCAGTACTTC.

This clonotype was recorded many times. The chain employs TRBV7-9 and TRBJ1-1; D remains unclear. The V end lost 5 bases, the J end lost 2 bases, and 9 bases lay between the germline ends. The CDR3 is 13 residues long. Germline CDR1 and CDR2: SEHNR and FQNEAQ (reference sequence). In DNA form, the CDR3 reads TGTGCCAGCAGCACGAAAACTAACACTGAAGCTTTCTTT. Translating it yields CASSTKTNTEAFF. Combining the CDR3 with reference TRBV7-9 and TRBJ1-1 gives the whole variable domain DTGVSQNPRHKITKRGQNVTFRCDPISEHNRLYWYRQTLGQGPEFLTYFQNEAQLEKSRLLSDRFSAERPKGSFSTLEIQRTEQGDSAMYLCASSTKTNTEAFFGQGTRLTVV.

This clonotype occurred many times. The rearrangement uses TRBV12-3 or TRBV12-4 and TRBJ2-6, with D unresolved. The ends were cut back, 5 bases at V and 0 bases at J, with 8 bases in the middle. The CDR3 has 15 amino acids. The CDR3 protein is CASSPPRSGANVLTF. The CDR3 coding sequence is TGTGCCAGCAGTCCCCCCCGCTCTGGGGCCAACGTCCTGACTTTC.

This clonotype was found a few times. The rearrangement uses TRBV4-1 and TRBJ2-1, with D maybe TRBD2 (6 bases). This CDR3 comprises 14 residues. The V and J ends lost 2 bases and 10 bases respectively, with 15 bases between them. Germline CDR1 reads MGHRA; CDR2 reads YSYEKL. CDR3 protein: CASSQSRDSPEQFF. The DNA for the CDR3 is TGCGCCAGCAGCCAATCCCGGGACTCCCCCGAGCAGTTCTTC.

This clonotype was found many times. This chain connects TRBV6-5 to TRBJ2-7, with 9 bases that match TRBD1. The CDR3 contains 13 residues. The V and J ends lost 5 bases and 9 bases, in that order; junction bases with no gene match: 8. Germline V gives CDR1 MNHEY, CDR2 SVGAGI. CDR3 sequence: CASSRGQGRGQYF. CDR3 coding DNA: TGTGCCAGCAGTAGGGGACAGGGAAGAGGGCAGTACTTC.

This clonotype was detected many times. The rearrangement links TRBV4-3 to TRBJ1-1, with 8 bases identical to TRBD1. V trimming: 1 base; J trimming: 1 base; junction bases outside the gene matches: 5. This CDR3 spans 16 amino acids. Germline lookup yields CDR1 LGHNA and CDR2 YSLEER. CDR3 nucleotide sequence: TGCGCCAGCAGCCAAGCCTCCGGGACAGGGAACACTGAAGCTTTCTTT. It codes for CASSQASGTGNTEAFF.

This clonotype was counted many times. CDR3: CASNAPSVTPEAFF. The CDR3 DNA reads as TGTGCCAGCAATGCTCCGTCTGTGACCCCTGAAGCTTTCTTT. This sequence joins TRBV28 and TRBJ1-1, with no clear D. V was shortened by 7 bases and J by 6 bases, with 18 bases between the two germline ends. The V gene's germline CDR1 is MDHEN and CDR2 SYDVKM. This CDR3 is built from 14 residues.

This clonotype has a count of ten or more. CDR3 in DNA: TGTGCCAGCAGTCAAAGATGGGCAGGGGGTAACCAGCCCCAGCATTTT. This codes for CASSQRWAGGNQPQHF. The chain combines TRBV6-1 with TRBJ1-5, with 7 bases lining up with TRBD1. Per the germline V gene, CDR1 is MNHNS and CDR2 is SASEGT. The CDR3 is 16 residues long. The ends lost 5 bases at V and 7 bases at J; junction bases unmatched: 14.

This clonotype was picked up many times. V is TRBV20-1 and J is TRBJ2-7; 9 nucleotides align to TRBD1. V lost 1 base, J lost 5 bases, and 15 bases stayed unmatched. This CDR3 has 17 amino acids. Germline-derived CDR1 and CDR2 are DFQATT and SNEGSKA (reference sequence). CDR3 amino acids: CSARVGQGIARENEQYF. The DNA of the CDR3 is TGCAGTGCTAGAGTGGGACAGGGAATCGCTCGGGAGAACGAGCAGTACTTC.

At least ten counts were recorded for this clonotype. The chain links TRBV12-3 or TRBV12-4 to TRBJ1-1; 7 positions agree with TRBD1. This CDR3 is 14 amino acids long. Trimming took 6 bases from V and 6 from J; bases not matched to a gene: 10. The CDR3 protein is CASRLTGERAEAFF. The CDR3 DNA sequence: TGTGCCAGCAGGCTTACAGGGGAAAGGGCTGAAGCTTTCTTT.